These 2 T cell receptor beta chains came from one sample sequenced in a study of OX40 agonist ivuxolimab in advanced cancers. Only in-frame clones appear in the TCRdb table, and some are missing; sequencing was by immunoSEQ multiplex PCR. The repertoire has some 74,000 clones, more than 85% of them found once; the top ten carry around 6.5%. The sequencing here drew on CD4+ or CD8+ T cells sorted from blood, taken in a trial of the OX40 agonist ivuxolimab. The source is an adult with an advanced solid tumor such as melanoma, head and neck, liver or kidney cancer.

The rearrangement uses TRBV5-1 and TRBJ2-5; D gene uncertain. Trimming removed 4 bases at V and 5 bases at J, with 18 bases between. Germline V gene data show CDR1 as SGHRS and CDR2 as YFSETQ. CDR3 length: 15 residues. The CDR3 sequence is CASSKDGASGETQYF. The CDR3 DNA is TGCGCCAGCAGCAAAGACGGTGCCTCCGGGGAGACCCAGTACTTC.

V is TRBV7-9 and J is TRBJ2-5, with 16 bases matching TRBD2. The V and J ends lost 4 bases and 4 bases, in that order; junction bases with no gene match: 3. Germline assignment: CDR1 SEHNR and CDR2 FQNEAQ (reference sequence). CDR3 length: 16 residues. CDR3 in DNA: TGTGCCAGCAGCTCGGGACTAGCGGGAGGGAGAGAGACCCAGTACTTC. This gives the protein CASSSGLAGGRETQYF.